This T cell receptor (beta chain) is drawn from a study of cytomegalovirus exposure and HLA in healthy donors. Whole-study context: Early released data had 65 million to 100 million unique TCRs, all coming from HLA-typed donors. Study results and caveats: Productive status was seen about 90% or about 30% of the time for most TCR beta V segments in an earlier analysis.

V was cut by 6 bases and J by 6 bases, with 20 bases left in between. The CDR3 length is 15 residues. The germline gives CDR1 LNHDA, CDR2 SQIVND (reference sequence). These donors, healthy bone marrow donors, were studied. In the PCR, 60 Vbeta and 13 Jbeta primers were used. Assay: immunoSEQ multiplex PCR; the TCRdb copy retains only in-frame clones and omits some. The data show approximately 100,000 clones, with roughly two thirds seen just once and 2% to 2.5% held by the top ten. Turning to this clone: Its matching antigen is unknown.

The TCR originated in a man aged 50 or older in good health and CMV-seronegative. This chain joins TRBV19 and TRBJ1-1; no clear D gene. Input material: PBMCs. The CDR3 spells CASRSFAGKTAEAFF. The CDR3, as DNA: TGTGCCAGTAGGTCTTTTGCGGGGAAAACGGCTGAAGCTTTCTTT.